The clone carrying this T cell receptor beta chain occurred many times. Antigen unknown. CDR1 and CDR2 from the germline V gene are SNHLY and FYNNEI. This CDR3 comprises 14 residues. The ends were cut back, 1 base at V and 3 bases at J, with 10 bases in the middle. These data are taken from a study of Graves' ophthalmopathy and Graves' hyperthyroidism. Study-wide results and caveats: Most thyroid clonotypes expanded beyond 0.001 frequency were also found in blood.

Investigators amplified TCR beta CDR3 regions from RNA transcripts. A first-round RT-PCR used HTBI primers, followed by a second-round multiplex PCR. TCRdb analysed the multiplex PCR reads with MiXCR anew, one entry per CDR3 protein. Counted here are more than 1,000,000 distinct CDR3 sequences, roughly 35% occurring once; the ten biggest clones make up over 8.5%. The TCR sequence derives from an adult man with Graves' hyperthyroidism. The chain has TRBV2 and TRBJ2-7, with D perhaps TRBD1 (5 bases). The sequencing sample was made of peripheral blood or thyroid tissue (not recorded which). CDR3 sequence (DNA): TGTGCCAGCAGTGAAGATCGACAGAACTACGAGCAGTACTTC. Its protein is CASSEDRQNYEQYF.